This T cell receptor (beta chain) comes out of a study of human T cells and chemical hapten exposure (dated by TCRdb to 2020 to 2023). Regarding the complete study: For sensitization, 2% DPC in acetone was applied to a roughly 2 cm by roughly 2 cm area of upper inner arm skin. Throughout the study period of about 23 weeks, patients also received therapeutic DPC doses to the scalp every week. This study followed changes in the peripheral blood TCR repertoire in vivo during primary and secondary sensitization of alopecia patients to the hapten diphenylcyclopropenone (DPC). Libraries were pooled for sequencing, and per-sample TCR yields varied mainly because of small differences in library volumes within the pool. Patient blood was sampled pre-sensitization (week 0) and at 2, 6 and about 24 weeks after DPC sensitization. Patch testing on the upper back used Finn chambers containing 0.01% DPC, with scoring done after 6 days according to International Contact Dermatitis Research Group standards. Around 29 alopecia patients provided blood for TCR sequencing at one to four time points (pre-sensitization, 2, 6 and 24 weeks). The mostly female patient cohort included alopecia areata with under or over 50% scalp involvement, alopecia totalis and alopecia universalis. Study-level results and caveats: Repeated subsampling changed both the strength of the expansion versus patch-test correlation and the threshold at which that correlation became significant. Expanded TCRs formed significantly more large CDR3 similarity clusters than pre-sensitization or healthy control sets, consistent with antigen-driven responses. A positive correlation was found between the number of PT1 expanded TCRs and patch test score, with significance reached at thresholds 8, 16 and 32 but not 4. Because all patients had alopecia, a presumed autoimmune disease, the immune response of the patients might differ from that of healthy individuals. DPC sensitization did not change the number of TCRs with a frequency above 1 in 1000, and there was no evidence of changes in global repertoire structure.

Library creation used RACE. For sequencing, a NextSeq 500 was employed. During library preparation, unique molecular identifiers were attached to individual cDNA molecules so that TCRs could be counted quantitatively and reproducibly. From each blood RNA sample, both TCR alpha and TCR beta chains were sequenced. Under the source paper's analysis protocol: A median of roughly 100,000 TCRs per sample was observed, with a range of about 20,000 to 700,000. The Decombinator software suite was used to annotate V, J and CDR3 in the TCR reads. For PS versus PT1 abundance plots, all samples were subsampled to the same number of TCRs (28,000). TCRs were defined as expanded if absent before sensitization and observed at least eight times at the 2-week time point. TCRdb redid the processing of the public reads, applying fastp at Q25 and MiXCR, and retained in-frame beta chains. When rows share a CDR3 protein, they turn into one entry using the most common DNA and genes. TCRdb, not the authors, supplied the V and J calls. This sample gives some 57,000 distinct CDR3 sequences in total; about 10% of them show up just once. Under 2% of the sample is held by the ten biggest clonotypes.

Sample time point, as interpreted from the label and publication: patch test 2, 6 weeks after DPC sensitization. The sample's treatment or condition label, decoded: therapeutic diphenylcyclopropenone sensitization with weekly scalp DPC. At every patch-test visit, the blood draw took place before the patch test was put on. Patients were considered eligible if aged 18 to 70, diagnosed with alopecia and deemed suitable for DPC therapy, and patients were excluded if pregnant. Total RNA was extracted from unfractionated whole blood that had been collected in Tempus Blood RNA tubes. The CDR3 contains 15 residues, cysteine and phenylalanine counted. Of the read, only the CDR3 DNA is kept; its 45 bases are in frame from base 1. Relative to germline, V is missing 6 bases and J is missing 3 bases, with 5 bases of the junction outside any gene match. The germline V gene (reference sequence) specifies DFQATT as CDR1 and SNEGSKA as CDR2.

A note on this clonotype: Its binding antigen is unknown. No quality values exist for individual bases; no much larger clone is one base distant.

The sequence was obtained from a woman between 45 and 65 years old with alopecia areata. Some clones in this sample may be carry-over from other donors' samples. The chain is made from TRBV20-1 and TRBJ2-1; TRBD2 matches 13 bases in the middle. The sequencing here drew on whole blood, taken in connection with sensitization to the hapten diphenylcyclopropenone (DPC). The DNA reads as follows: TGCAGTGCGGGACTAGCGGGACTTTTCTACAATGAGCAGTTCTTC. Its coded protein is CSAGLAGLFYNEQFF.